This entry concerns a single TCR beta chain. Sequencing used immunoSEQ multiplex PCR; TCRdb keeps in-frame clones, though not all of them. The sample has roughly 120,000 clones, 88% seen once. V lost 0 bases and J lost 1; bases outside the gene matches: 3. The CDR3 is made up of 16 amino acids. CDR1 KGHDR and CDR2 SFDVKD come from the germline V gene. This sample is part of a study of control samples from healthy donors and cancer patients. The TCR was taken from a man aged 35 to 55 in good health. The chain employs TRBV24-1 and TRBJ2-5; 8 positions match TRBD2. What was sequenced was blood. The CDR3 nucleotides are TGTGCCACCAGTGATTTGCGGGCGGGGGGCCAAGAGACCCAGTACTTC. Amino acid sequence: CATSDLRAGGQETQYF.